This TCR beta chain was captured in a study of cytomegalovirus exposure and HLA in healthy donors. Study-level information: Earlier findings included about 120 million unique TCR beta sequences obtained from 170 million or so T cells. Findings and limits, study-wide: It was about 150 TCR beta chains that were listed as cytomegalovirus-associated. The only immune exposure information that was available was CMV serostatus.

This CDR3 region has 14 residues. Trimming stripped 5 bases from V and 1 base from J, with 12 bases between. Germline values: CDR1 SGHDT, CDR2 YYEEEE. PCR involved 60 Vbeta and 13 Jbeta primers. Clones were read by immunoSEQ multiplex PCR, and TCRdb kept only the in-frame ones, dropping some. The table lists approximately 150,000 clones, approximately 80% of them singletons. Note on this clone: Its antigen is still unknown.

This receptor was identified in a young man in good health and CMV-seropositive. The sample comprised PBMCs. This chain links TRBV5-6 with TRBJ2-5, with D uncertain. CDR3 nucleotide sequence: TGTGCCAGCAGAACCTCCCCGGGCCAAGAGACCCAGTACTTC. It yields the protein CASRTSPGQETQYF.